Following are 30 T cell receptor beta chains from one sample sequenced in a study of prognosis after radiotherapy for stage I lung cancer. Genomic DNA was the source, and TCR beta CDR3 was amplified from it by two-round multiplex PCR. With primers specific to each TRBV and TRBJ gene, the first-round PCR was performed. MiXCR, run by TCRdb on the multiplex PCR reads, gives a single entry per CDR3 protein. The table records roughly 11,000 distinct CDR3 sequences, approximately 40% of them present only once. This material consisted of PBMCs, taken before or after stereotactic body radiation therapy (not recorded which). Receptors were obtained from a donor aged 50 or older with non-small cell lung cancer.

This clonotype was recorded at least ten times. The rearrangement joins TRBV25-1 to TRBJ2-5; possibly TRBD1 for D (5 bases). Germline loops: CDR1 MGHDK, CDR2 SYGVNS. Trimming stripped 3 bases from V and 1 base from J, with 6 bases between. This CDR3 contains 13 residues. CDR3 amino acids: CASSETAQETQYF. As DNA, the CDR3 is TGTGCCAGCAGTGAGACAGCCCAAGAGACCCAGTACTTC.

This clonotype is medium-sized in the sample. This rearrangement joins TRBV28 to TRBJ2-7, with D possibly being TRBD2 (6 bases). Germline values: CDR1 MDHEN, CDR2 SYDVKM. The CDR3 has 15 residues. Trimming removed 3 bases at V and 0 bases at J, with 12 bases between. The CDR3 sequence: CASSFAGPTSYEQYF. The DNA for the CDR3 is TGTGCCAGCAGTTTCGCGGGACCCACCTCCTACGAGCAGTACTTC.

The chain links TRBV18 to TRBJ1-1; D is undetermined. Germline assignment: CDR1 KGHSH and CDR2 LQKENI. This CDR3 is 13 amino acids long. V was clipped by 2 bases and J by 7 bases, with 11 bases between them. The CDR3 DNA is TGTGCCAGCTCACCAGGCACGACGTTTGAAGCTTTCTTT. The encoded protein is CASSPGTTFEAFF.

This clonotype was seen many times. This rearrangement joins TRBV19 to TRBJ1-5; D remains ambiguous. The CDR3 has 14 amino acids. Trimming removed 3 bases at V and 3 bases at J, with 9 bases between. The germline gives CDR1 LNHDA, CDR2 SQIVND (reference sequence). The CDR3: CASSITDLNQPQHF. The DNA for the CDR3 is TGTGCCAGTAGTATTACAGACCTCAATCAGCCCCAGCATTTT.

This clonotype was counted many times. This chain links TRBV7-7 with TRBJ2-5, with 9 bases identical to TRBD1. V was pared by 5 bases and J by 7 bases, with 17 bases of the junction left unmatched. Germline CDR1 SSHAT, CDR2 FNYEAQ (reference sequence). The CDR3 is 17 residues long. Here the CDR3 DNA reads TGTGCCAGCAGCCAAAGGCCGCAGGACAGGGGAGTTGGGACCCAGTACTTC. Translated, it gives CASSQRPQDRGVGTQYF.

Comment on this clonotype: A far larger clone is a single base away, which makes a read error likely. The chain is built from TRBV6-2 or TRBV6-3 and TRBJ2-1, with a tentative D call TRBD2 (6 bases). Germline-derived CDR1 and CDR2 are MNHEY and SVGEGT. The V end lost 5 bases, the J end lost 3 bases, and 14 bases lay between the germline ends. The CDR3 covers 15 residues. This CDR3 reads CASSDLEEGYNEQFF. The DNA of the CDR3 is TGTGCCAGCAGTGACCTAGAGGAGGGCTACAATGAGCAGTTCTTC.

V and J are TRBV3-1 and TRBJ2-1, with TRBD2 matching over 7 bases. V shed 3 bases and J 5 bases; nucleotides not matched to a gene: 7. This CDR3 is 15 amino acids long. In germline, CDR1 is LGHDT, CDR2 YNNKEL (reference sequence). The CDR3 DNA sequence: TGTGCCAGCAGCCATCGGACTAGTCGGAACAATGAGCAGTTCTTC. It yields the protein CASSHRTSRNNEQFF.

The chain is built from TRBV12-3 or TRBV12-4 and TRBJ1-5; D remains ambiguous. CDR3 length equals 15 residues. The ends were cut back, 3 bases at V and 13 bases at J, with 22 bases in the middle. CDR3 bases: TGTGCCAGCAGTTTGGGTAAGGCGGCCAACGATCCTCAGCATTTT. Protein sequence: CASSLGKAANDPQHF.

Turning to this clonotype: It differs at one base from a far larger clone, so likely a read error. The chain links TRBV12-3 or TRBV12-4 to TRBJ2-7; 7 bases are a match to TRBD1. This CDR3 spans 13 amino acids. Trimming removed 1 base from V and 7 bases from J; junction bases left unmatched: 4. The CDR3 region has the DNA TGTGCCAGCAGTTTAGGGACAGGAATTGAGCAGTACTTC. It specifies CASSLGTGIEQYF.

The chain is built from TRBV28 and TRBJ1-2; tentative D call: TRBD1 (6 bases). The CDR3 runs 14 residues. Trimming pared 6 bases from V and 6 bases from J, leaving 17 bases between. CDR1 and CDR2 (germline): MDHEN, SYDVKM. CDR3 residues: CASRLRGSKDGYTF. The CDR3 region has the DNA TGTGCCAGCAGACTCAGGGGCAGTAAGGATGGCTACACCTTC.

This clonotype was picked up many times. The chain combines TRBV29-1 with TRBJ2-1; perhaps TRBD2 as D (6 bases). The CDR3 is 12 residues long. V was pared by 7 bases and J by 3 bases, with 10 bases between. Looked up from germline, CDR1 is SQVTM and CDR2 is ANQGSEA. DNA of the CDR3: TGCAGCGCCGGGACTGACTACAATGAGCAGTTCTTC. It encodes CSAGTDYNEQFF.

The sample holds many counts of this clonotype. V usage is TRBV7-2 and J usage is TRBJ2-6; D is possibly TRBD1 or TRBD2 (5 bases each). V lost 2 bases to trimming and J lost 0 bases, with 14 bases between them. Germline V gene sequence: CDR1 SGHTA, CDR2 FQGNSA. The CDR3 is made up of 18 amino acids. The DNA for the CDR3 is TGTGCCAGCAGCTTACAGGGCACCGCGGGCTCTGGGGCCAACGTCCTGACTTTC. Amino acid sequence: CASSLQGTAGSGANVLTF.

This clonotype was found many times. V usage is TRBV5-1 and J usage is TRBJ2-5; either TRBD1 or TRBD2 may supply D (6 bases each). This CDR3 spans 16 amino acids. Deletions cut 0 bases from V and 5 bases from J, with 17 bases between. CDR1 is SGHRS, CDR2 YFSETQ, per germline. The CDR3 region is CASSLGRWGARETQYF. The DNA for the CDR3 is TGCGCCAGCAGCTTGGGCCGGTGGGGGGCGCGTGAGACCCAGTACTTC.

This clonotype appeared many times. The CDR3: CASSLEGGAGELFF. CDR3 nucleotides: TGTGCCAGCAGCTTAGAGGGAGGAGCCGGGGAGCTGTTTTTT. V is TRBV7-8 and J is TRBJ2-2, with a tentative D call TRBD2 (6 bases). The CDR3 extends over 14 amino acids. V was clipped by 1 base and J by 6 bases, with 9 bases between them. In germline, CDR1 is SGHVS, CDR2 FQNEAQ.

This clonotype was detected many times. The chain uses TRBV18 and TRBJ1-2; D is undetermined. Germline-derived CDR1 and CDR2 are KGHSH and LQKENI. This CDR3 comprises 16 residues. The germline V and J ends were trimmed by 3 bases and 8 bases, with 22 bases remaining between them. CDR3 in amino acids: CASSPLADARRGGYTF. The CDR3 DNA follows: TGTGCCAGCTCACCTCTCGCGGACGCTCGCCGAGGGGGCTACACCTTC.

This clonotype has just a few counts. The chain links TRBV5-1 to TRBJ1-6, with 8 positions matching TRBD1. Unmatched junction bases numbered 4, after V lost 0 bases and J lost 8 bases. Looked up from germline, CDR1 is SGHRS and CDR2 is YFSETQ. This CDR3 has 15 amino acids. CDR3 coding DNA: TGCGCCAGCAGCTTGGTATGGACAGGGTATTCACCCCTCCACTTT. It yields the protein CASSLVWTGYSPLHF.

The chain combines TRBV20-1 with TRBJ2-1; 12 nucleotides align to TRBD2. The junction had 14 bases not matched to a gene; V was cut back by 2 bases and J by 0 bases. This CDR3 has 20 amino acids. Germline values: CDR1 DFQATT, CDR2 SNEGSKA (reference sequence). CDR3 coding DNA: TGCAGTGCTAGACTAGCGGGAGGGCTAAACAAGTTAGGCTCCTACAATGAGCAGTTCTTC. It codes for CSARLAGGLNKLGSYNEQFF.

This clonotype appeared many times. The chain employs TRBV7-9 and TRBJ2-5, with 9 bases identical to TRBD2. Germline V gene data show CDR1 as SEHNR and CDR2 as FQNEAQ (reference sequence). The CDR3 loop spans 15 amino acids. Trimming took 5 bases from V and 10 from J; bases not matched to a gene: 14. This CDR3 reads CASSPSGGRGDGQYF. CDR3 nucleotide sequence: TGTGCCAGCAGCCCGAGCGGGGGGAGGGGCGACGGCCAGTACTTC.

This clonotype was seen many times. The CDR3 loop is CASSQGRQIYGYTF. Written as DNA, the CDR3 is TGTGCCAGCAGCCAAGGGAGACAGATCTATGGCTACACCTTC. V and J are TRBV3-1 and TRBJ1-2; the D gene is possibly TRBD1 (5 bases). The germline V gene has CDR1 LGHDT and CDR2 YNNKEL (reference sequence). V shed 1 base and J shed 4 bases, with 10 bases lying between them. The CDR3 contains 14 residues.

Details on this clonotype: An end of the junction does not agree with germline; a read error may underlie this. The chain's CDR3 is CASSYSQGIGELF. The CDR3 region has the DNA TGTGCCAGCAGTTACTCACAGGGGATCGGGGAGCTGTTT. V usage is TRBV6-5 and J usage is TRBJ2-2, with 7 positions matching TRBD1. The CDR3 runs 13 residues. Germline V gene lookup returns CDR1 MNHEY and CDR2 SVGAGI.

This clonotype was seen ten or more times. The chain joins TRBV19 to TRBJ2-7; TRBD2 matches 7 bases. The junction had 7 bases not matched to a gene; V was cut back by 3 bases and J by 2 bases. CDR1 LNHDA and CDR2 SQIVND come from the germline V gene (reference sequence). This CDR3 contains 15 residues. For the CDR3, the DNA is TGTGCCAGTAGTATTTTGGCTAGCGGCCCCTACGAGCAGTACTTC. Translated, it gives CASSILASGPYEQYF.

This clonotype was found a few times. The rearrangement joins TRBV24-1 to TRBJ2-5; 7 bases fit TRBD2. V lost 7 bases to trimming and J lost 4 bases; unmatched junction nucleotides: 8. Germline CDR1 reads KGHDR; CDR2 reads SFDVKD. The length of the CDR3 is 14 residues. This CDR3 is CATSSFPGGETQYF. CDR3 sequence (DNA): TGTGCCACCAGCAGTTTTCCGGGAGGAGAGACCCAGTACTTC.

By share, this clonotype counts as medium-sized. The chain joins TRBV28 to TRBJ2-7; D call uncertain. V was clipped by 4 bases and J by 3 bases, with 10 bases between them. The CDR3 runs to 13 residues. The V gene's germline CDR1 is MDHEN and CDR2 SYDVKM. CDR3 amino acids: CASSSGSVYEQYF. CDR3 sequence (DNA): TGTGCCAGCAGTTCTGGTTCTGTCTACGAGCAGTACTTC.

This clonotype was detected many times. The gene calls are TRBV5-1 and TRBJ2-2; 16 positions match TRBD2. Trimming cost V 4 bases and J 5 bases; bases outside gene matches: 5. The CDR3 runs 17 residues. Germline V gene sequence: CDR1 SGHRS, CDR2 YFSETQ. The CDR3 region is CASSPGLAGGLTGELFF. CDR3 DNA: TGCGCCAGCAGCCCGGGACTAGCGGGGGGGCTGACCGGGGAGCTGTTTTTT.

This clonotype was picked up many times. V and J are TRBV5-1 and TRBJ2-2; 9 positions agree with TRBD1. Losses at the gene ends were 7 bases for V and 6 bases for J; bases not matched to a gene: 7. The germline V gene encodes CDR1 SGHRS and CDR2 YFSETQ. The CDR3 runs 14 residues. DNA of the CDR3: TGCGCCAGCCGTCGGACAGGGGAAGCCGGGGAGCTGTTTTTT. It specifies CASRRTGEAGELFF.

There are many counts of this clonotype. J is TRBJ2-1 and V is TRBV7-6; D might be TRBD1 (5 bases). The CDR3 spans 15 residues. Germline V gene lookup returns CDR1 SGHVS and CDR2 FNYEAQ. V lost 3 bases and J lost 7, with 16 bases in between. The CDR3: CASSFWADSLNEQFF. In DNA form, the CDR3 reads TGTGCCAGCAGCTTCTGGGCCGACAGTTTAAATGAGCAGTTCTTC.

Regarding this clonotype: A read error is likely here: a far larger clone is one base away. The chain combines TRBV27 with TRBJ2-1; D is unclear. This CDR3 has 17 amino acids. Germline values: CDR1 MNHEY, CDR2 SMNVEV (reference sequence). The chain's CDR3 is CARSLVRLQPLYNEQFF. The CDR3 DNA is TGTGCCAGGAGTTTGGTCCGGCTACAACCCCTATACAATGAGCAGTTCTTC.

The sample holds many counts of this clonotype. The V gene is TRBV6-1, the J gene TRBJ1-1; a weak D match, TRBD1 (5 bases). This CDR3 region has 14 residues. Per the germline V gene, CDR1 is MNHNS and CDR2 is SASEGT. V was trimmed by 4 bases and J by 6 bases, leaving 15 bases between them. The chain's CDR3 is CASSGSTAGSEAFF. The CDR3 bases are TGTGCCAGCAGTGGTTCCACTGCAGGGTCTGAAGCTTTCTTT.

This clonotype has only a few counts. A much more abundant neighbour one base away suggests this may be a read error. The chain joins TRBV7-9 to TRBJ2-7; TRBD1 or TRBD2 may be the D gene (5 bases each). The V and J ends lost 1 base and 6 bases respectively, with 16 bases between them. Germline V gene data show CDR1 as SEHNR and CDR2 as FQNEAQ (reference sequence). This CDR3 spans 15 amino acids. DNA for the CDR3: TGTGCCAGCAGCTTAGGCTCTTCTGGGGGTGGCGAGCAGTACGTC. It translates to CASSLGSSGGGEQYV.

This clonotype was seen at least ten times. V and J are TRBV20-1 and TRBJ1-6; a weak D match, TRBD1 (5 bases). Trimming shortened V by 1 base and J by 5 bases, and 9 bases separated the two germline ends. This CDR3 spans 14 amino acids. From germline, CDR1 is DFQATT and CDR2 SNEGSKA (reference sequence). In DNA, the CDR3 is TGCAGTGCTAGAGTGACAGAAAATAATTCACCCCTCCACTTT. Translation: CSARVTENNSPLHF.